The 19 T cell receptor beta chains in this list originate from one sample, sequenced in a study of blood T cells in healthy people across ages. A second about 7 to 12 cycle PCR used barcoded and J-beta primers. Via MiXCR, TCRdb re-called the 5' RACE reads, giving one row per CDR3 protein. The sample consists of 800,000 to 950,000 distinct CDR3 sequences, roughly 40% of them appearing once. Input material: blood. The origin of the receptors is a man aged 18 to 30 in good health.

This clonotype was observed many times. This chain connects TRBV29-1 to TRBJ2-5, with D perhaps TRBD1 (6 bases). The V gene lost 2 bases and the J gene lost 5 bases, with 18 bases spanning the gap. The CDR3 length is 15 residues. CDR1 and CDR2 (germline): SQVTM, ANQGSEA. As DNA, the CDR3 is TGCAGCGTTGAACGTAGTACAGGGATTCGCGAGACCCAGTACTTC. It translates to CSVERSTGIRETQYF.

In this sample, this clonotype turned up a few times. The chain combines TRBV5-5 with TRBJ1-1; D gene ambiguous. CDR1 is SGHKS and CDR2 is YYEKEE in the germline V gene (reference sequence). The CDR3 is 13 amino acids. The ends were cut back, 2 bases at V and 5 bases at J, with 10 bases in the middle. CDR3 sequence: CASSLVGKTEAFF. In DNA form, the CDR3 reads TGTGCCAGCAGCTTAGTAGGGAAAACTGAAGCTTTCTTT.

This clonotype turned up a few times. In DNA form, the CDR3 reads TGTGCCATCAGTGACCTACGGGGGGGCCTGACAGATACGCAGTATTTT. As protein: CAISDLRGGLTDTQYF. V gene TRBV10-3 combines with J gene TRBJ2-3, with 8 bases fitting TRBD2. V gave up 3 bases and J gave up 3 bases; unmatched junction bases: 8. CDR3 length equals 16 residues. CDR1 ENHRY and CDR2 SYGVKD come from the germline V gene.

V usage is TRBV9 and J usage is TRBJ2-1; possibly TRBD1 or TRBD2 for D (5 bases each). Germline V gives CDR1 SGDLS, CDR2 YYNGEE. The ends were cut back, 6 bases at V and 5 bases at J, with 18 bases in the middle. The CDR3 has 15 amino acids. The CDR3 DNA follows: TGTGCCAGCACCCTTGAGGGCGAAGGGGACAATGAGCAGTTCTTC. It encodes CASTLEGEGDNEQFF. Full variable domain (remainder filled in from reference TRBV9 and TRBJ2-1): DSGVTQTPKHLITATGQRVTLRCSPRSGDLSVYWYQQSLDQGLQFLIQYYNGEERAKGNILERFSAQQFPDLHSELNLSSLELGDSALYFCASTLEGEGDNEQFFGPGTRLTVL.

The chain recombines TRBV25-1 with TRBJ1-1; the match to TRBD1 covers 11 bases. The trim removed 8 bases at V and 4 bases at J, leaving 12 bases unmatched. The CDR3 is 16 residues long. CDR1 MGHDK and CDR2 SYGVNS come from the germline V gene. Here the CDR3 DNA reads TGTGCCAGCTGCCACGGACAGGGGGCGGGAAGCACTGAAGCTTTCTTT. Its protein is CASCHGQGAGSTEAFF.

This clonotype was recorded a few times. This chain joins TRBV7-9 and TRBJ1-2; D gene uncertain. This CDR3 region has 13 residues. V gave up 1 base and J gave up 3 bases, with 6 bases separating them. Germline lookup yields CDR1 SEHNR and CDR2 FQNEAQ (reference sequence). For the CDR3, the DNA is TGTGCCAGCAGCTTAGATGCAGACTATGGCTACACCTTC. Translation gives CASSLDADYGYTF. Full variable domain (rest looked up from reference TRBV7-9 and TRBJ1-2): DTGVSQNPRHKITKRGQNVTFRCDPISEHNRLYWYRQTLGQGPEFLTYFQNEAQLEKSRLLSDRFSAERPKGSFSTLEIQRTEQGDSAMYLCASSLDADYGYTFGSGTRLTVV.

This clonotype was seen more than once but under ten times. The rearrangement joins TRBV6-1 to TRBJ2-7; D remains unclear. Trimming shortened V by 4 bases and J by 9 bases, and 10 bases separated the two germline ends. CDR3 length equals 11 residues. CDR1 and CDR2 from the germline V gene are MNHNS and SASEGT. The CDR3 region is CASSVPLMQYF. For the CDR3, the DNA is TGTGCCAGCAGTGTACCCCTTATGCAGTACTTC.

This clonotype was recorded a few times. The chain joins TRBV5-4 to TRBJ2-7; TRBD1 agrees at 9 bases. The CDR3 loop spans 15 amino acids. Germline CDR1 and CDR2: SGHNT and YYREEE (reference sequence). The junction had 5 bases not matched to a gene; V was cut back by 4 bases and J by 0 bases. Written as DNA, the CDR3 is TGTGCCAGCAGCAAACAGGGGGCAAGCTCCTACGAGCAGTACTTC. Amino acids: CASSKQGASSYEQYF.

This clonotype was recorded only once. V gene TRBV3-1 combines with J gene TRBJ1-6, with 7 bases identical to TRBD1. In germline, CDR1 is LGHDT, CDR2 YNNKEL (reference sequence). CDR3 length: 14 residues. With 3 bases clipped from V and 8 bases from J, the junction kept 4 bases outside the gene matches. CDR3 protein: CASSHGQAYSPLHF. CDR3 nucleotides: TGTGCCAGCAGCCATGGACAGGCGTATTCACCCCTCCACTTT.

The chain combines TRBV2 with TRBJ2-1; D remains unclear. With 8 bases removed from V and 6 bases from J, the gap between germline ends came to 14 bases. CDR3 length equals 13 residues. Germline CDR1 reads SNHLY; CDR2 reads FYNNEI. CDR3 in amino acids: CASSTDTGNEQFF. DNA of the CDR3: TGTGCCAGCTCTACAGACACTGGCAATGAGCAGTTCTTC.

This clonotype turned up a few times. The V gene is TRBV29-1, the J gene TRBJ1-4; the D gene is possibly TRBD1 (5 bases). Trimming removed 6 bases at V and 1 base at J, with 9 bases between. Germline lookup yields CDR1 SQVTM and CDR2 ANQGSEA. This CDR3 is built from 13 residues. The CDR3 sequence: CSVRTLTNEKLFF. CDR3 coding DNA: TGCAGCGTCCGGACATTAACTAATGAAAAACTGTTTTTT.

V usage is TRBV27 and J usage is TRBJ2-1; 7 bases map to TRBD1. The CDR3 contains 16 residues. The ends lost 3 bases at V and 3 bases at J; junction bases unmatched: 8. CDR1 MNHEY and CDR2 SMNVEV come from the germline V gene (reference sequence). The DNA of the CDR3 is TGTGCCAGCAGTTTGCAACAGGGGACCGTCTACAATGAGCAGTTCTTC. Translating it yields CASSLQQGTVYNEQFF.

This rearrangement joins TRBV12-3 or TRBV12-4 to TRBJ1-5; D is ambiguous. CDR3 length: 14 residues. V dropped 6 bases and J dropped 4 bases, with 13 bases sitting between them. The CDR3 is CASSPGRTNQPQHF. CDR3 DNA: TGTGCCAGCAGCCCCGGACGGACGAATCAGCCCCAGCATTTT.

This clonotype has a handful of counts. The chain recombines TRBV5-1 with TRBJ2-3; perhaps TRBD1 as D (7 bases). V was shortened by 1 base and J by 0 bases, with 12 bases between the two germline ends. The CDR3 has 16 residues. Germline lookup yields CDR1 SGHRS and CDR2 YFSETQ. The CDR3 here is CASSLNSGGSTDTQYF. In DNA, the CDR3 is TGCGCCAGCAGCTTGAATTCAGGGGGGAGCACAGATACGCAGTATTTT.

This chain joins TRBV20-1 and TRBJ2-3; D is unresolved. Trimming shortened V by 2 bases and J by 5 bases, and 17 bases separated the two germline ends. CDR3 length: 15 residues. Germline-derived CDR1 and CDR2 are DFQATT and SNEGSKA (reference sequence). The CDR3 loop reads CSARKSRRIVDTQYF. In DNA, the CDR3 is TGCAGTGCTAGAAAGTCGCGGAGAATTGTAGATACGCAGTATTTT.

In this sample, this clonotype turned up a few times. The V and J genes are TRBV7-3 and TRBJ1-1; 8 nucleotides line up with TRBD1. The CDR3 runs 14 residues. The germline V gene encodes CDR1 SGHTA and CDR2 FQGTGA. Losses at the gene ends were 6 bases for V and 4 bases for J; bases not matched to a gene: 7. The DNA for the CDR3 is TGTGCCAGCAGACGGACAGGGTCGGGCACTGAAGCTTTCTTT. It encodes CASRRTGSGTEAFF.

This clonotype has just one count. V gene TRBV7-3 combines with J gene TRBJ1-1, with D perhaps matching TRBD1 (6 bases). The germline gives CDR1 SGHTA, CDR2 FQGTGA. The CDR3 extends over 14 amino acids. Trimming removed 2 bases from V and 5 bases from J, with 12 bases in between. The CDR3 spells CASSLDRQSTEAFF. The CDR3 DNA is TGTGCCAGCAGCTTAGACAGGCAGAGTACTGAAGCTTTCTTT.

This clonotype was counted ten times or more. The chain combines TRBV12-3 or TRBV12-4 with TRBJ2-7; D gene uncertain. With the DNA end fitting TRBJ2-5 better, the J assignment may be wrong. The CDR3 is 13 residues long. CDR3: CASVHRIGETQYF. Here the CDR3 DNA reads TGTGCCAGCGTACATAGGATCGGGGAGACCCAGTACTTC.

This chain links TRBV28 with TRBJ2-7; 7 nucleotides agree with TRBD1. The V gene's germline CDR1 is MDHEN and CDR2 SYDVKM. The CDR3 loop spans 18 amino acids. J gave up 9 bases and V 4 bases, and 24 bases lay outside the gene matches. Here the CDR3 DNA reads TGTGCCAGCAGTTCAGGCCCCTTACAGGGGTCTGCTGCGTGGGTGCAGTACTTC. Amino acid sequence: CASSSGPLQGSAAWVQYF. Based on the CDR3 plus reference TRBV28 and TRBJ2-7, the full variable domain is DVKVTQSSRYLVKRTGEKVFLECVQDMDHENMFWYRQDPGLGLRLIYFSYDVKMKEKGDIPEGYSVSREKKERFSLILESASTNQTSMYLCASSSGPLQGSAAWVQYFGPGTRLTVT.